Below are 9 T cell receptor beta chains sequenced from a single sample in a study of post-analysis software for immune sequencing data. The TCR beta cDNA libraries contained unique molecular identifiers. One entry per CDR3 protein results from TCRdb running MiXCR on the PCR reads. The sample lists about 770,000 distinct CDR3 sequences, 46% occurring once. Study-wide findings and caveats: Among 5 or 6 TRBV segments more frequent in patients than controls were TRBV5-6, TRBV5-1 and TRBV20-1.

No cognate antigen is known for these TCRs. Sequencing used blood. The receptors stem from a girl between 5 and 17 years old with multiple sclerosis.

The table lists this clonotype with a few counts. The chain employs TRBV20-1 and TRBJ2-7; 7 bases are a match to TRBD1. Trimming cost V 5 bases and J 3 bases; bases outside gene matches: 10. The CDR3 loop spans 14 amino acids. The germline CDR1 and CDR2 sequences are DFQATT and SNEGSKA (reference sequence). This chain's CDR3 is CSALRDSAFYEQYF. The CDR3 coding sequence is TGCAGTGCTCTCCGGGACAGCGCATTCTACGAGCAGTACTTC.

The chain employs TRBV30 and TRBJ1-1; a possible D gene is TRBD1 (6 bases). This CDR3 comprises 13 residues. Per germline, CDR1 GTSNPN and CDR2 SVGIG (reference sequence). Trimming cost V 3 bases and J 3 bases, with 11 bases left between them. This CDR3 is CAWREQGYTEAFF. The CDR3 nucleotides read TGTGCCTGGAGGGAACAGGGTTACACTGAAGCTTTCTTT.

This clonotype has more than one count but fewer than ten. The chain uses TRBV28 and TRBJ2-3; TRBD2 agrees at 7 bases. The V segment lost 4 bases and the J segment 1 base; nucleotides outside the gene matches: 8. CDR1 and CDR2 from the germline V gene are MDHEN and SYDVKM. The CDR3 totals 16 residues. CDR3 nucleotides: TGTGCCAGCAGTTCCCTAGGGCTAGCGGGCACAGATACGCAGTATTTT. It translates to CASSSLGLAGTDTQYF.

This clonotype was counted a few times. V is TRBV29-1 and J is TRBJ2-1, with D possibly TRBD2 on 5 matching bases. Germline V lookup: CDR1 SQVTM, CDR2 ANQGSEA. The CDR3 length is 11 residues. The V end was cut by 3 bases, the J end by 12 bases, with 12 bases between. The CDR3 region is CSVEGGGGQFF. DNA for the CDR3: TGCAGCGTTGAGGGCGGAGGTGGGCAGTTCTTC.

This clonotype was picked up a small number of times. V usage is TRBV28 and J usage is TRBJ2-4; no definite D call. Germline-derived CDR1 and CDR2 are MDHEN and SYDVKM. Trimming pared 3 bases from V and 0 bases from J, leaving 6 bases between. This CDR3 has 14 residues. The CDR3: CASSLVLAKNIQYF. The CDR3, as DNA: TGTGCCAGCAGTTTGGTGCTAGCCAAAAACATTCAGTACTTC.

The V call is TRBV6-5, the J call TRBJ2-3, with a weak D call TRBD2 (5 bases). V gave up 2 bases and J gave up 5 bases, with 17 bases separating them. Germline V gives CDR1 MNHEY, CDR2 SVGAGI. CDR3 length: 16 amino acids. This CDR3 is CASSYAPSGRGDTQYF. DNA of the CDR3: TGTGCCAGCAGTTACGCCCCAAGCGGCCGAGGAGATACGCAGTATTTT.

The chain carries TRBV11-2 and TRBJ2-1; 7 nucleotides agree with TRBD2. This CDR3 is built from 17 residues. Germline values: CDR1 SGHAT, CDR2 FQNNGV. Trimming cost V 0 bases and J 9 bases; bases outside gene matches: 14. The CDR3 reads CASSLDQRLAPRGEQFF. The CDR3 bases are TGTGCCAGCAGCTTAGATCAGCGACTAGCACCCCGCGGTGAGCAGTTCTTC.

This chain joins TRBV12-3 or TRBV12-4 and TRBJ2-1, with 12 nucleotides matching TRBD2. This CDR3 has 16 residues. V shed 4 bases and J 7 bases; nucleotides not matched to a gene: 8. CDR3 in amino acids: CASSSGLAGWGNEQFF. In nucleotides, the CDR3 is TGTGCCAGCAGTTCGGGACTAGCGGGCTGGGGGAATGAGCAGTTCTTC.

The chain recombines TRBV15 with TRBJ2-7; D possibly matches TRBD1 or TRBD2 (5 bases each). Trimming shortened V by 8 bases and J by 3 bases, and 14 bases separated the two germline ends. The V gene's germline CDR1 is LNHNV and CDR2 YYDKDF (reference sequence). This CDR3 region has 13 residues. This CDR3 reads CATPPGLYYEQYF. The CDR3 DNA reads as TGTGCCACCCCGCCGGGGCTTTACTACGAGCAGTACTTC.